The 26 T cell receptor beta chains reported below all come from one sample, sequenced in a study of T cells in narcolepsy. Generated by immunoSEQ multiplex PCR, the TCRdb table keeps only in-frame clones and is missing some. The repertoire consists of around 24,000 clones, with 80% to 90% occurring once and the leading ten covering 1.3%. The source material was CD45RA- memory CD4+ T cells from PBMCs. These receptor sequences come from a human donor with narcolepsy.

The chain combines TRBV6-5 with TRBJ1-1; 8 nucleotides match TRBD1. The CDR3 has 14 amino acids. Trimming took 6 bases from V and 6 from J; bases not matched to a gene: 9. The V gene's germline CDR1 is MNHEY and CDR2 SVGAGI. CDR3 sequence: CASSRGQVRAEAFF. CDR3 bases: TGTGCCAGCAGCCGGGGACAGGTGCGAGCTGAAGCTTTCTTT.

This clone has more than one count but fewer than ten. The CDR3 nucleotides read TGCGCCAGCAGTACGACAGGCTACGAGCAGTACTTC. Its protein is CASSTTGYEQYF. The V call is TRBV10-2, the J call TRBJ2-7; a possible D gene is TRBD1 (6 bases). This CDR3 spans 12 amino acids. Trimming took 5 bases from V and 3 from J, leaving 8 bases between them. CDR1 is WSHSY, CDR2 SAAADI, per germline.

The chain uses TRBV15 and TRBJ1-2; D not resolved. V lost 3 bases and J 0 bases, leaving 14 bases between the germline ends. Per germline, CDR1 LNHNV and CDR2 YYDKDF (reference sequence). The CDR3 contains 16 residues. Here the CDR3 reads CATSSSREPPNYGYTF. DNA of the CDR3: TGTGCCACCAGCAGCAGCCGGGAACCCCCTAACTATGGCTACACCTTC.

This clone was recorded a few times. In nucleotides, the CDR3 is TGTGCCAGCAGCCCCAAGGGGCGGGAGGTTCTCCGTTTCACAGATACGCAGTATTTT. This encodes CASSPKGREVLRFTDTQYF. V gene TRBV13 combines with J gene TRBJ2-3; TRBD2 matches 8 bases. This CDR3 comprises 19 residues. CDR1 is PRHDT and CDR2 is FYEKMQ in the germline V gene (reference sequence). With V trimmed by 5 bases and J by 2 bases, 18 bases remained unmatched.

The chain combines TRBV18 with TRBJ2-5; TRBD2 is a possible D gene (5 bases). V was cut by 1 base and J by 3 bases, with 9 bases left in between. The CDR3 is 14 amino acids. CDR1 and CDR2 (germline): KGHSH, LQKENI. The CDR3, as DNA: TGTGCCAGCTCACCACGGAGCGGAGAAGAGACCCAGTACTTC. This gives the protein CASSPRSGEETQYF.

This chain links TRBV5-4 with TRBJ1-2; 7 bases are a match to TRBD1. V lost 3 bases and J lost 8; bases outside the gene matches: 13. This CDR3 has 15 amino acids. The germline CDR1 and CDR2 sequences are SGHNT and YYREEE (reference sequence). CDR3 residues: CASSSPPIQGSGYTF. CDR3 nucleotides: TGTGCCAGCAGCTCTCCACCAATACAGGGGAGCGGCTACACCTTC. The entire variable domain, with the rest obtained from reference TRBV5-4 and TRBJ1-2, is as follows: ETGVTQSPTHLIKTRGQQVTLRCSSQSGHNTVSWYQQALGQGPQFIFQYYREEENGRGNFPPRFSGLQFPNYSSELNVNALELDDSALYLCASSSPPIQGSGYTFGSGTRLTVV.

This chain uses TRBV10-2 with TRBJ2-7; 7 bases agree with TRBD2. The CDR3 covers 13 residues. V gave up 3 bases and J gave up 4 bases; unmatched junction bases: 3. CDR1 and CDR2 from the germline V gene are WSHSY and SAAADI. The CDR3 sequence: CASSEQAGYEQYF. The DNA of the CDR3 is TGCGCCAGCAGTGAACAAGCGGGATACGAGCAGTACTTC.

This chain links TRBV6-1 with TRBJ1-6; unclear D gene. Germline CDR1 and CDR2: MNHNS and SASEGT. CDR3 size: 14 residues. The germline V and J ends were trimmed by 3 bases and 7 bases, with 10 bases remaining between them. The CDR3 here is CASSEGDWNSPLHF. The CDR3 DNA is TGTGCCAGCAGTGAGGGAGATTGGAATTCACCCCTCCACTTT.

This chain connects TRBV5-5 to TRBJ1-3; D ambiguous. Germline CDR1 is SGHKS and CDR2 is YYEKEE (reference sequence). Trimming cost V 4 bases and J 9 bases, with 23 bases left between them. This CDR3 has 16 amino acids. This chain's CDR3 is CASSTNPGTTRSTIYF. The CDR3 nucleotides are TGTGCCAGCAGCACAAATCCGGGAACGACACGGAGCACCATATATTTT.

The chain links TRBV9 to TRBJ2-1; 8 bases match TRBD2. This CDR3 has 15 amino acids. With V trimmed by 3 bases and J by 2 bases, 4 bases remained unmatched. Per germline, CDR1 SGDLS and CDR2 YYNGEE. CDR3: CASSELAVPYNEQFF. CDR3 DNA sequence: TGTGCCAGCAGCGAACTAGCGGTTCCCTACAATGAGCAGTTCTTC. The variable domain in full, completed from reference TRBV9 and TRBJ2-1, reads DSGVTQTPKHLITATGQRVTLRCSPRSGDLSVYWYQQSLDQGLQFLIQYYNGEERAKGNILERFSAQQFPDLHSELNLSSLELGDSALYFCASSELAVPYNEQFFGPGTRLTVL.

The V and J genes are TRBV4-1 and TRBJ1-1, with D tentatively TRBD1 (5 bases). CDR3 size: 17 residues. The germline V and J ends were trimmed by 4 bases and 5 bases, with 23 bases remaining between them. The germline V gene has CDR1 MGHRA and CDR2 YSYEKL. The CDR3 is CASSPYSGAGSDTEAFF. CDR3 coding DNA: TGCGCCAGCAGCCCCTACTCTGGGGCAGGGTCCGATACTGAAGCTTTCTTT.

This clone has only one observation. Other DNA sequences within the sample encode an identical CDR3. The rearrangement links TRBV5-1 to TRBJ2-2; tentatively, D is TRBD2 (6 bases). V was trimmed by 0 bases and J by 3 bases, leaving 12 bases between them. Germline V gene data show CDR1 as SGHRS and CDR2 as YFSETQ. CDR3 size: 16 residues. The CDR3 region is CASSLDGRGDTGELFF. The CDR3 DNA reads as TGCGCCAGCAGCTTGGACGGGCGGGGTGACACCGGGGAGCTGTTTTTT.

The chain carries TRBV6-1 and TRBJ1-5; unclear D gene. Germline values: CDR1 MNHNS, CDR2 SASEGT. The CDR3 spans 14 residues. The germline V and J ends were trimmed by 6 bases and 2 bases, with 11 bases remaining between them. CDR3 DNA sequence: TGTGCCAGCAGGGAGGGCGGCGGCAATCAGCCCCAGCATTTT. Protein product: CASREGGGNQPQHF.

The chain couples TRBV2 to TRBJ2-1; 10 nucleotides agree with TRBD2. V dropped 4 bases and J dropped 10; count of bases not matched to a gene: 4. CDR3 length: 13 amino acids. Germline CDR1 SNHLY, CDR2 FYNNEI. This chain's CDR3 is CASSVGTSDEQFF. CDR3 nucleotides: TGTGCCAGCAGTGTAGGGACTAGCGACGAGCAGTTCTTC.

The chain combines TRBV28 with TRBJ1-1; 8 nucleotides line up with TRBD1. This CDR3 spans 12 amino acids. V lost 7 bases and J lost 8; bases outside the gene matches: 6. Per the germline V gene, CDR1 is MDHEN and CDR2 is SYDVKM. This CDR3 reads CASNRRTGEAFF. CDR3 nucleotides: TGTGCCAGCAACCGCCGGACAGGGGAAGCTTTCTTT.

This chain connects TRBV28 to TRBJ1-5, with 11 bases aligning to TRBD1. V gave up 3 bases and J gave up 2 bases; unmatched junction bases: 15. Germline loops: CDR1 MDHEN, CDR2 SYDVKM. The CDR3 loop spans 20 amino acids. In DNA, the CDR3 is TGTGCCAGCAGTTTTAAAGGTCGGACAGGGGGCCTCAATCGCAATCAGCCCCAGCATTTT. This translates into CASSFKGRTGGLNRNQPQHF.

The chain has TRBV7-9 and TRBJ1-1; D is uncertain. CDR1 and CDR2 (germline): SEHNR, FQNEAQ (reference sequence). The CDR3 contains 15 residues. The V gene lost 1 base and the J gene lost 7 bases, with 16 bases spanning the gap. The CDR3 protein is CASSLDGSGRDEAFF. CDR3 coding DNA: TGTGCCAGCAGCTTAGATGGGTCCGGGCGTGATGAAGCTTTCTTT. The full variable domain, completed using reference TRBV7-9 and TRBJ1-1, is DTGVSQNPRHKITKRGQNVTFRCDPISEHNRLYWYRQTLGQGPEFLTYFQNEAQLEKSRLLSDRFSAERPKGSFSTLEIQRTEQGDSAMYLCASSLDGSGRDEAFFGQGTRLTVV.

This chain joins TRBV5-4 and TRBJ2-3; D may match TRBD1 or TRBD2 (5 bases each). The CDR3 spans 13 residues. V lost 1 base and J 4 bases, leaving 7 bases between the germline ends. From germline, CDR1 is SGHNT and CDR2 YYREEE (reference sequence). The CDR3 DNA reads as TGTGCCAGCAGCTTGAGAGGGGCAGATACGCAGTATTTT. Its translation is CASSLRGADTQYF.

The rearrangement joins TRBV18 to TRBJ2-5; D uncertain. The CDR3 spans 11 residues. Trimming left V 4 bases short and J 3 bases short, with 3 bases between. Germline V gene sequence: CDR1 KGHSH, CDR2 LQKENI. Here the CDR3 reads CASSLKETQYF. The DNA for the CDR3 is TGTGCCAGCTCACTAAAAGAGACCCAGTACTTC.

The gene calls are TRBV5-4 and TRBJ1-2; D is undetermined. Trimming removed 1 base from V and 8 bases from J, with 12 bases in between. Germline CDR1 reads SGHNT; CDR2 reads YYREEE (reference sequence). The CDR3 loop spans 13 amino acids. The CDR3 sequence: CASSLRLLGGYTF. CDR3 in DNA: TGTGCCAGCAGCTTGAGGCTCCTCGGCGGCTACACCTTC. Full variable domain (outside the CDR3, taken from reference TRBV5-4 and TRBJ1-2): ETGVTQSPTHLIKTRGQQVTLRCSSQSGHNTVSWYQQALGQGPQFIFQYYREEENGRGNFPPRFSGLQFPNYSSELNVNALELDDSALYLCASSLRLLGGYTFGSGTRLTVV.

The chain combines TRBV5-1 with TRBJ2-3, with TRBD1 identical over 8 bases. V lost 5 bases to trimming and J lost 9 bases; unmatched junction nucleotides: 14. This CDR3 region has 15 residues. The germline CDR1 and CDR2 sequences are SGHRS and YFSETQ. The CDR3 nucleotides are TGCGCCAGCAGTAAGTCGGGACAGGCTCAGAGGACGCAGTATTTT. Translation gives CASSKSGQAQRTQYF.

This clone was seen only a few times. The J gene is TRBJ2-7, the V gene TRBV7-9; possible D gene TRBD2, 5 bases. Looked up from germline, CDR1 is SEHNR and CDR2 is FQNEAQ (reference sequence). This CDR3 comprises 14 residues. V lost 3 bases and J 2 bases, leaving 11 bases between the germline ends. Here the CDR3 reads CASSFGDGPYEQYF. DNA for the CDR3: TGTGCCAGCAGCTTCGGGGATGGACCCTACGAGCAGTACTTC.

The chain couples TRBV29-1 to TRBJ2-2; D ambiguous. With 4 bases removed from V and 4 bases from J, the gap between germline ends came to 10 bases. The CDR3 is made up of 13 amino acids. Germline V CDR1 and CDR2: SQVTM, ANQGSEA. This CDR3 is CSVGNRGTGELFF. The CDR3 coding sequence is TGCAGCGTTGGTAACCGCGGCACCGGGGAGCTGTTTTTT.

This rearrangement joins TRBV29-1 to TRBJ2-7; D is unresolved. This CDR3 has 10 amino acids. V dropped 5 bases and J dropped 2 bases, with 4 bases sitting between them. Germline loops: CDR1 SQVTM, CDR2 ANQGSEA. This chain's CDR3 is CSVRTYEQYF. The CDR3 nucleotides read TGCAGCGTTAGGACCTACGAGCAGTACTTC.

Only one count was recorded for this clone. The chain joins TRBV19 to TRBJ2-2, with D perhaps matching TRBD2 (5 bases). Germline CDR1 and CDR2: LNHDA and SQIVND (reference sequence). The V end was cut by 5 bases, the J end by 0 bases, with 10 bases between. The CDR3 runs to 15 residues. DNA of the CDR3: TGTGCCAGTAGTTTTAGCGAACCGAACACCGGGGAGCTGTTTTTT. Translating it yields CASSFSEPNTGELFF. The variable domain in full, with the rest retrieved from reference TRBV19 and TRBJ2-2, is DGGITQSPKYLFRKEGQNVTLSCEQNLNHDAMYWYRQDPGQGLRLIYYSQIVNDFQKGDIAEGYSVSREKKESFPLTVTSAQKNPTAFYLCASSFSEPNTGELFFGEGSRLTVL.

The V call is TRBV6-1, the J call TRBJ1-2; D call uncertain. The CDR3 spans 14 residues. V shed 2 bases and J shed 5 bases, with 12 bases lying between them. Germline CDR1 is MNHNS and CDR2 is SASEGT. As DNA, the CDR3 is TGTGCCAGCAGTGAACAGAGAAGATCTTATGGCTACACCTTC. This gives the protein CASSEQRRSYGYTF.